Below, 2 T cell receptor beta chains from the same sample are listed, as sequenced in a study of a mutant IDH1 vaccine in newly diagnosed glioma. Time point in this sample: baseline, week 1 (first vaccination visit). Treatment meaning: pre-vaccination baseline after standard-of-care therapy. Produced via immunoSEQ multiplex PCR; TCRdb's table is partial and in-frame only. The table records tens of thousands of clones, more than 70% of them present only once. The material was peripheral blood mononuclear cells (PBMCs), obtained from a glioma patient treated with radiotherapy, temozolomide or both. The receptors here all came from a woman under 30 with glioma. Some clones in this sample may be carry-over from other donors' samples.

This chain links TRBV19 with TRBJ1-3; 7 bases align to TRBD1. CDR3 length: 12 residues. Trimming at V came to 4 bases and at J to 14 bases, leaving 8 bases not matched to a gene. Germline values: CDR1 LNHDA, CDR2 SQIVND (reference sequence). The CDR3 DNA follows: TGTGCCAGTAGTAAAGACAGGGACCCATTATATTTT. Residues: CASSKDRDPLYF.

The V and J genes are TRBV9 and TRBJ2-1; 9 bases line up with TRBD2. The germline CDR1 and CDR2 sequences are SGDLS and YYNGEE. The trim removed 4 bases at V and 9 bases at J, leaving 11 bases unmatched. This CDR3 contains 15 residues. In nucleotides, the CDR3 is TGTGCCAGCAGCAACTTCGCGGGAGGGCCCGGTGAGCAGTTCTTC. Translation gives CASSNFAGGPGEQFF.